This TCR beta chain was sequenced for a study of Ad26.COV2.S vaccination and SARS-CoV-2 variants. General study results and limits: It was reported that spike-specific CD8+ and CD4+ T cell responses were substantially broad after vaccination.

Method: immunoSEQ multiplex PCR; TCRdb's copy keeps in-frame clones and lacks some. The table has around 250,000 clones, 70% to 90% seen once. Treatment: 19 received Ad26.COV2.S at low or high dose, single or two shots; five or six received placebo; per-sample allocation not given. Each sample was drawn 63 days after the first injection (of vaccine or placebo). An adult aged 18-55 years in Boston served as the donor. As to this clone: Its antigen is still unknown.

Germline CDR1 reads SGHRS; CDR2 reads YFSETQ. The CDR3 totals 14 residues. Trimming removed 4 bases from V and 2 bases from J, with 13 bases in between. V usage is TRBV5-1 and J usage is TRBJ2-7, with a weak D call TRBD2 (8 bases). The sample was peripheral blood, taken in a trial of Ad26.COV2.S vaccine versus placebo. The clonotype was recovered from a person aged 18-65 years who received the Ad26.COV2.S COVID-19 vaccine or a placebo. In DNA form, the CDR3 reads TGCGCCAGCAGCCGGGAGGGACAGACCTACGAGCAGTACTTC. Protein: CASSREGQTYEQYF.